The T cell receptor beta chain described here comes from a study of blood T cell repertoires in COVID-19. Across the whole study: From the United States, Italy and Spain came samples of acute and convalescent COVID-19. Sources were T cells, B-cell-depleted T cells, or PBMCs; the material itself was cDNA or gDNA.

Repertoires were generated with immunoSEQ multiplex PCR, while TCRdb's copy carries only in-frame clones and drops some. The table includes roughly 250,000 clones, about nine tenths detected once. This CDR3 region has 20 residues. The V end lost 0 bases, the J end lost 0 bases, and 19 bases lay between the germline ends. CDR1 is SGDLS and CDR2 is YYNGEE in the germline V gene. Sequenced material: peripheral blood. The clonotype originates from a middle-aged woman with acute or convalescent COVID-19. V and J are TRBV9 and TRBJ1-6; possible D gene TRBD1, 5 bases. In DNA form, the CDR3 reads TGTGCCAGCAGCGTAGGGCCCCCCAGCGGGGGGAGCTCCTATAATTCACCCCTCCACTTT. Translating it yields CASSVGPPSGGSSYNSPLHF. The full variable domain, in which reference TRBV9 and TRBJ1-6 provide the parts outside the CDR3, is DSGVTQTPKHLITATGQRVTLRCSPRSGDLSVYWYQQSLDQGLQFLIQYYNGEERAKGNILERFSAQQFPDLHSELNLSSLELGDSALYFCASSVGPPSGGSSYNSPLHFGNGTRLTVT.